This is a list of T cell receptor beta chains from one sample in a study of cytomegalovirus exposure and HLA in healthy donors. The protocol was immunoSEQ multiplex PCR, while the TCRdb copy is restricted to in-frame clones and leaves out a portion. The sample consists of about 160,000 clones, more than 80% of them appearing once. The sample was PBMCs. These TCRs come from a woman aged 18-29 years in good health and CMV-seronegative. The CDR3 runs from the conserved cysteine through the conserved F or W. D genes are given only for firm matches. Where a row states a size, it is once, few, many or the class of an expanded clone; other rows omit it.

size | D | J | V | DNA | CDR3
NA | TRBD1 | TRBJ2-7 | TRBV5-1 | TGCGCCAGCAGCTGGGGCGACAGGGATGGGTACGAGCAGTACTTC | CASSWGDRDGYEQYF
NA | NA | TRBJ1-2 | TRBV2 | TGTGCCAGCAGTGTCGACAACTCTGCTGTTGGCTACACCTTC | CASSVDNSAVGYTF
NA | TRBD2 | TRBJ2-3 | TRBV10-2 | TGCGCCAGCTTGACTAGCGGGGGGGGAGATACGCAGTATTTT | CASLTSGGGDTQYF
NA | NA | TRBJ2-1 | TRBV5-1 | TGCGCCAGCAGCCCACCCGCGGCAGGGGTCAATGAGCAGTTCTTC | CASSPPAAGVNEQFF
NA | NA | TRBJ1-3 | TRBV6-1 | TGTGCCAGCAGTGAAGCAGGCGACAGCTCTGGAAACACCATATATTTT | CASSEAGDSSGNTIYF
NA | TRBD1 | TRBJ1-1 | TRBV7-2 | TGTGCCAGCAGCTTATCGGACAGGGGCACACGGAACACTGAAGCTTTCTTT | CASSLSDRGTRNTEAFF
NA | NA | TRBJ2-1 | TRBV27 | TGTGCCAGCAGTTTCATGGAGATGCCCGGAAATGAGCAGTTCTTC | CASSFMEMPGNEQFF
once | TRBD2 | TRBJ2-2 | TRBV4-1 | TGCGCCAGCAGCCAGTCCAGCGGGGGGGCCGCCGGGGAGCTGTTTTTT | CASSQSSGGAAGELFF
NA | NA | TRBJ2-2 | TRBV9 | TGTGCCAGCAGCCCATCCAACACCGGGGAGCTGTTTTTT | CASSPSNTGELFF
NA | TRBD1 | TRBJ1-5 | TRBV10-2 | TGCGCCAGCAGTGATTCGGGAGGGGGCGTCGGCAATCAGCCCCAGCATTTT | CASSDSGGGVGNQPQHF
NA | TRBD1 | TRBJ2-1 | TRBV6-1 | TGTGCCAGCGGTCGGGACAGGGGCTACAATGAGCAGTTCTTC | CASGRDRGYNEQFF
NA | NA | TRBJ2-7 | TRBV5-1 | TGCGCCAGCAGCCTGGCCGGGTTGCCAGGGTTTAGGTACGAGCAGTACTTC | CASSLAGLPGFRYEQYF
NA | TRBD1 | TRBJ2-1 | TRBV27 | TGTGCCAGCAGTACCTCGACAGGGTTGTACTACAATGAGCAGTTCTTC | CASSTSTGLYYNEQFF
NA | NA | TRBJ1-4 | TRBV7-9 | TGTGCCAGCCGTCAGGGTGTTGAAAAACTGTTTTTT | CASRQGVEKLFF
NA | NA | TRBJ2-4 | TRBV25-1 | TGTGCCAGCAGTGAATTGCGGGGAGTTGACAAAAACATTCAGTACTTC | CASSELRGVDKNIQYF
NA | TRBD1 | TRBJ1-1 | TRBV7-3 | TGTGCCAGCAGCATCTCTTCAGGGGGCACTGAAGCTTTCTTT | CASSISSGGTEAFF
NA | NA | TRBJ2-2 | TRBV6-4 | TGTGCCAGCAGTGACAGAGCGAACACCGGGGAGCTGTTTTTT | CASSDRANTGELFF
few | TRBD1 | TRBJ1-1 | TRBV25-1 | TGTGCCAGCAGTGACTTCGGACAGGGGTTTGAAGCTTTCTTT | CASSDFGQGFEAFF
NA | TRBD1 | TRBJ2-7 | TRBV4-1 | TGCGCCAGCAGCGACAGGGAGTCCTACGAGCAGTACTTC | CASSDRESYEQYF
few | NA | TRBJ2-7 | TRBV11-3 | TGTGCCAGCAGCTTAGATCTAAGACGGCAGGCCTACGAGCAGTACTTC | CASSLDLRRQAYEQYF
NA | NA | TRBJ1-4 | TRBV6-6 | TGTGCCAGCAGTTACTCGGGGGGGGGAGAAAAACTGTTTTTT | CASSYSGGGEKLFF
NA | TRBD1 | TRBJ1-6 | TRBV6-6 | TGTGCCAGCAGGGGACAGGGGTCAGAGTATTCACCCCTCCACTTT | CASRGQGSEYSPLHF
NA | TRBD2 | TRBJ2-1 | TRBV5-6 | TGTGCCAGCAGCTTGAGAATAGCGGGGTGGGGGTCTGAGCAGTTCTTC | CASSLRIAGWGSEQFF
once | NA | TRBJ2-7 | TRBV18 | TGTGCCAGCTCACCAATGGAGGGGTCGACCTACGAGCAGTACTTC | CASSPMEGSTYEQYF
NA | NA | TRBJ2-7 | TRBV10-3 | TGTGCCATCAGAGCCCGGGGCTCCTACGAGCAGTACTTC | CAIRARGSYEQYF
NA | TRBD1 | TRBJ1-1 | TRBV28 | TGTGCCAGCAGTTTAGGGACAGATACATCAGAAGCTTTCTTT | CASSLGTDTSEAFF
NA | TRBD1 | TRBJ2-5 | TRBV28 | TGTGCCAGCAGTTGGGACAGGGAAGAGACCCAGTACTTC | CASSWDREETQYF
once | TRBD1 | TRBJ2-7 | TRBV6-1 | TGTGCCAGCAGTAAGGGACAGGGATCCACCTACGAGCAGTACTTC | CASSKGQGSTYEQYF